This T cell receptor (beta chain) was identified during a study of control samples from healthy donors and cancer patients. The CDR3 consists of 16 residues. The germline gives CDR1 SGHTS, CDR2 YDEGEE. Trimming cost V 7 bases and J 2 bases, with 20 bases left between them. Here immunoSEQ multiplex PCR was the method, and the copy in TCRdb shows in-frame clones only, minus some. Of some 140,000 clones in the sample, about 88% were seen once. This sequence was found in a woman aged 30 to 39 in good health. What was sequenced was blood. V gene TRBV5-8 combines with J gene TRBJ2-3; D might be TRBD1 (6 bases). For the CDR3, the DNA is TGTGCCAGCGCGGCTGGGACAACACGATTCACAGATACGCAGTATTTT. This translates into CASAAGTTRFTDTQYF.